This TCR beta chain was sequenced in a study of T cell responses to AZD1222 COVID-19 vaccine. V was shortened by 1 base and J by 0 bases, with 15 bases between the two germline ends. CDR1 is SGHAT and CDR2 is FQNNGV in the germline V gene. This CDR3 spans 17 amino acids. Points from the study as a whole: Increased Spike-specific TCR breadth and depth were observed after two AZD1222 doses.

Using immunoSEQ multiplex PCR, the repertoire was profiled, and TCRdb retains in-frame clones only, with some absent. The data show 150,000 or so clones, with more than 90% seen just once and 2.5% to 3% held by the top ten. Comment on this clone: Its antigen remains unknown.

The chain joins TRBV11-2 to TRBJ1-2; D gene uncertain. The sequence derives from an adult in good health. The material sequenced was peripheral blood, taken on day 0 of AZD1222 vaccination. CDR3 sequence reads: CASSLAGKRLANYGYTF. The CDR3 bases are TGTGCCAGCAGCTTAGCCGGGAAGAGGCTAGCTAACTATGGCTACACCTTC. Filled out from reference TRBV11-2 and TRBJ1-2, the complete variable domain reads EAGVAQSPRYKIIEKRQSVAFWCNPISGHATLYWYQQILGQGPKLLIQFQNNGVVDDSQLPKDRFSAERLKGVDSTLKIQPAKLEDSAVYLCASSLAGKRLANYGYTFGSGTRLTVV.